The clone carrying this TCR beta chain was seen a handful of times. The sample belongs to a study of blood T cell repertoires in COVID-19. The germline V gene encodes CDR1 LGHNA and CDR2 YSLEER. CDR3 size: 17 residues. Unmatched junction bases numbered 7, after V lost 5 bases and J lost 0 bases. The method was immunoSEQ multiplex PCR; TCRdb's version includes in-frame clones alone and lacks a portion of them. The profile shows approximately 99,000 clones, roughly four fifths of them singletons. Material: peripheral blood. V usage is TRBV4-3 and J usage is TRBJ2-3; TRBD2 aligns across 11 bases. This receptor was taken from a woman aged 70 to 79 with acute or convalescent COVID-19. The CDR3 region has the DNA TGCGCCAGCAGCTCACAGTTAGCGGGGGGGAGCACAGATACGCAGTATTTT. Translation gives CASSSQLAGGSTDTQYF.